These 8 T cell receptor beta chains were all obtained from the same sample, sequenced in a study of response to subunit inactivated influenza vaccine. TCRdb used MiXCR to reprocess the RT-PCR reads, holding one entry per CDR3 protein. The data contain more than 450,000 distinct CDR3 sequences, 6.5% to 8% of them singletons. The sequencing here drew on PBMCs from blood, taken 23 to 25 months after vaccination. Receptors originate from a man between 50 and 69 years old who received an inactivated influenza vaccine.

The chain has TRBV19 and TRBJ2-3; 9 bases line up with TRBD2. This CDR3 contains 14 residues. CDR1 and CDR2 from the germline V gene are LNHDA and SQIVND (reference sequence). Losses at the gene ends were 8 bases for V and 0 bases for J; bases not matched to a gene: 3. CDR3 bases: TGTGCCAGTCAGCGGGGGGCCAGCACAGATACGCAGTATTTT. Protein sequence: CASQRGASTDTQYF.

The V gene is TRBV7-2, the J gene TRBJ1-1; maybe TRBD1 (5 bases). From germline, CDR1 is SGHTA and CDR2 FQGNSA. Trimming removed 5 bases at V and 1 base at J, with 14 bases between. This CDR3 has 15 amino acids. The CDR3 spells CASSRPGVSNTEAFF. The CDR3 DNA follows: TGTGCCAGCAGCCGCCCGGGGGTGTCGAACACTGAAGCTTTCTTT.

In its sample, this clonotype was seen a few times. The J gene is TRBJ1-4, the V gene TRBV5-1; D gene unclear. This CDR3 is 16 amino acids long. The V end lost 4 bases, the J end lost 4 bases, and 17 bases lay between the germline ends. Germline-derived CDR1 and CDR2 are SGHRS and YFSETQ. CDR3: CASSADGFGGNEKLFF. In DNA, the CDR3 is TGCGCCAGCAGCGCCGACGGGTTCGGTGGTAATGAAAAACTGTTTTTT.

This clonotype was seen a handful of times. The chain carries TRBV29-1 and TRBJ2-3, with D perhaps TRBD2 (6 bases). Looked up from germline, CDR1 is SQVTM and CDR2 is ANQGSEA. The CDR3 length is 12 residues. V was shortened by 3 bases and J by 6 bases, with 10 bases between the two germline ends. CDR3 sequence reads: CSVDGGGDTQYF. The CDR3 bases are TGCAGCGTTGACGGGGGTGGGGATACGCAGTATTTT.

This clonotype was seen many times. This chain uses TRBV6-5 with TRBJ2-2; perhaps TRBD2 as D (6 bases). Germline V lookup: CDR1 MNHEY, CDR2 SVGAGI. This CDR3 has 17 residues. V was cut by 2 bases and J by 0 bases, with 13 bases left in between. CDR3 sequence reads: CASSYRSGGANTGELFF. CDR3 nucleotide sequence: TGTGCCAGCAGTTACCGAAGTGGCGGGGCGAACACCGGGGAGCTGTTTTTT.

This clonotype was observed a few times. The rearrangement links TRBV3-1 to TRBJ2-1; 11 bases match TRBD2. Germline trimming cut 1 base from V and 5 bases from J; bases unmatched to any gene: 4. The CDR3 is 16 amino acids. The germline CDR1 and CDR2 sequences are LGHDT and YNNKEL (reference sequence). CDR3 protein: CASSQAGLAVNNEQFF. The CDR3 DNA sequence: TGTGCCAGCAGCCAAGCGGGACTAGCGGTAAACAATGAGCAGTTCTTC.

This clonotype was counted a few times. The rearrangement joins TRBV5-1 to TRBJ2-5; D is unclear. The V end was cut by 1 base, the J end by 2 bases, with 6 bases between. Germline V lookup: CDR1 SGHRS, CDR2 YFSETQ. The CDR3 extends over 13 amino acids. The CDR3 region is CASSLKDQETQYF. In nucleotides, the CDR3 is TGCGCCAGCAGCTTGAAGGATCAAGAGACCCAGTACTTC. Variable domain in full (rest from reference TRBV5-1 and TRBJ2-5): KAGVTQTPRYLIKTRGQQVTLSCSPISGHRSVSWYQQTPGQGLQFLFEYFSETQRNKGNFPGRFSGRQFSNSRSEMNVSTLELGDSALYLCASSLKDQETQYFGPGTRLLVL.

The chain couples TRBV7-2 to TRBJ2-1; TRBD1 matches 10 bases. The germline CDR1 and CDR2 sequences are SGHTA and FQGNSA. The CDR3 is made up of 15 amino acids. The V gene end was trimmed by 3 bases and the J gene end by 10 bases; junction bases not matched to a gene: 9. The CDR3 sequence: CASSLMGQGIGEQFF. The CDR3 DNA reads TGTGCCAGCAGCTTGATGGGACAGGGGATAGGGGAGCAGTTCTTC.